The 17 T cell receptor beta chains presented below share a single source sample, sequenced in a study of Ad26.COV2.S vaccination and SARS-CoV-2 variants. This sample's treatment: about 20 received Ad26.COV2.S at low or high dose, single or two shots; 5 received placebo; per-sample allocation not given. Material that was analyzed had been drawn on day 63 after the first vaccine or placebo injection. Clones were read by immunoSEQ multiplex PCR, and TCRdb kept only the in-frame ones, dropping some. The data show hundreds of thousands of clones, around 82% seen once. This specimen was peripheral blood, taken in a trial of Ad26.COV2.S vaccine versus placebo. The receptors derive from a person between 18 and 60 years old who received the Ad26.COV2.S COVID-19 vaccine or a placebo.

V is TRBV12-3 or TRBV12-4 and J is TRBJ2-7; D unclear. Trimming cost V 3 bases and J 4 bases, with 4 bases left between them. The CDR3 spans 11 residues. The CDR3 DNA follows: TGTGCCAGCAGTTTTTATTACGAGCAGTACTTC. This gives the protein CASSFYYEQYF.

The chain carries TRBV9 and TRBJ2-7; D is possibly TRBD1 (6 bases). The CDR3 covers 18 residues. Trimming shortened V by 3 bases and J by 0 bases, and 22 bases separated the two germline ends. Germline lookup yields CDR1 SGDLS and CDR2 YYNGEE. The CDR3 loop is CASSAIPGHPSGSYEQYF. The CDR3 DNA sequence: TGTGCCAGCAGCGCAATCCCGGGACACCCATCGGGCTCCTACGAGCAGTACTTC.

The chain employs TRBV9 and TRBJ1-1, with D unresolved. Per germline, CDR1 SGDLS and CDR2 YYNGEE. Trimming removed 4 bases from V and 0 bases from J, with 13 bases in between. The CDR3 totals 15 residues. CDR3: CASSPSGHMNTEAFF. The CDR3, as DNA: TGTGCCAGCAGCCCCTCGGGCCACATGAACACTGAAGCTTTCTTT.

V is TRBV5-6 and J is TRBJ1-2; D is ambiguous. CDR1 SGHDT and CDR2 YYEEEE come from the germline V gene. The CDR3 covers 13 residues. Trimming cost V 0 bases and J 7 bases, with 10 bases left between them. The CDR3 coding sequence is TGTGCCAGCAGCTTGGACGGCCAGCTTGGCTACACCTTC. Its translation is CASSLDGQLGYTF.

The chain has TRBV5-1 and TRBJ2-4; 7 bases are shared with TRBD2. This CDR3 is 15 amino acids long. Germline values: CDR1 SGHRS, CDR2 YFSETQ. J was trimmed by 6 bases and V by 4 bases; bases with no gene match: 10. The CDR3 region is CASSPGLGGGNIQYF. In nucleotides, the CDR3 is TGCGCCAGCAGCCCTGGTCTTGGCGGGGGAAACATTCAGTACTTC.

The chain is built from TRBV12-3 or TRBV12-4 and TRBJ1-5; D uncertain. The V end was cut by 3 bases, the J end by 7 bases, with 10 bases between. This CDR3 comprises 13 residues. CDR3: CASSFQSNQPQHF. The CDR3 DNA is TGTGCCAGCAGTTTCCAGTCCAACCAGCCCCAGCATTTT.

This chain uses TRBV24-1 with TRBJ1-2; D possibly corresponds to TRBD1 (5 bases). The CDR3 is 14 amino acids. The V end lost 2 bases, the J end lost 4 bases, and 10 bases lay between the germline ends. Germline CDR1 KGHDR, CDR2 SFDVKD. CDR3 sequence reads: CATSDWEQVYGYTF. In nucleotides, the CDR3 is TGTGCCACCAGTGATTGGGAACAGGTCTATGGCTACACCTTC.

This sequence joins TRBV6-5 and TRBJ1-2, with D perhaps matching TRBD1 (5 bases). Germline CDR1 MNHEY, CDR2 SVGAGI. CDR3 length equals 15 residues. With 4 bases removed from V and 0 bases from J, the gap between germline ends came to 12 bases. CDR3 protein: CASSLGPGPNYGYTF. The CDR3 nucleotides are TGTGCCAGCAGTTTAGGGCCAGGGCCTAACTATGGCTACACCTTC.

This clone was picked up one time. The chain combines TRBV11-2 with TRBJ1-2; a weak D match, TRBD1 (5 bases). Germline CDR1 reads SGHAT; CDR2 reads FQNNGV. The CDR3 has 13 amino acids. V lost 1 base to trimming and J lost 8 bases, with 11 bases between them. CDR3 in amino acids: CASSLGDVTGYTF. The CDR3 nucleotides are TGTGCCAGCAGCTTAGGGGACGTCACCGGCTACACCTTC.

The chain is built from TRBV4-3 and TRBJ2-6, with 7 positions matching TRBD1. Germline CDR1 reads LGHNA; CDR2 reads YSLEER. J was trimmed by 2 bases and V by 3 bases; bases with no gene match: 4. The CDR3 covers 16 residues. CDR3 nucleotide sequence: TGCGCCAGCAGCCACGTACAGGGGCCTGGGGCCAACGTCCTGACTTTC. It translates to CASSHVQGPGANVLTF.

The genes are TRBV2 and TRBJ2-7; D unclear. CDR1 SNHLY and CDR2 FYNNEI come from the germline V gene. V was shortened by 8 bases and J by 3 bases, with 20 bases between the two germline ends. The CDR3 sequence is 15 residues long. This CDR3 is CASVKETLSNYEQYF. The CDR3 DNA sequence: TGTGCCAGCGTTAAAGAGACACTTTCTAACTACGAGCAGTACTTC.

This chain connects TRBV5-1 to TRBJ2-7; possibly TRBD2 for D (6 bases). The CDR3 has 14 residues. Deletions cut 1 base from V and 9 bases from J, with 17 bases between. Germline CDR1 reads SGHRS; CDR2 reads YFSETQ. The DNA for the CDR3 is TGCGCCAGCAGCTTGAGGGACGGGAGAATGGGGCAGTACTTC. Encoded protein: CASSLRDGRMGQYF.

V usage is TRBV19 and J usage is TRBJ2-2, with D unclear. The CDR3 sequence is 13 residues long. The germline gives CDR1 LNHDA, CDR2 SQIVND (reference sequence). V was trimmed by 6 bases and J by 1 base, leaving 6 bases between them. CDR3 residues: CASSGWNTGELFF. CDR3 DNA: TGTGCCAGTAGCGGGTGGAACACCGGGGAGCTGTTTTTT.

The chain couples TRBV4-3 to TRBJ2-7; tentative D call: TRBD2 (6 bases). The germline CDR1 and CDR2 sequences are LGHNA and YSLEER. This CDR3 has 15 amino acids. Trimming took off 1 base at V and 2 bases at J, with 12 bases between the two ends. The CDR3 DNA is TGCGCCAGCAGCCAAGTGGCCGGGAGCCCCTACGAGCAGTACTTC. Protein product: CASSQVAGSPYEQYF.

This clone was picked up one time. This chain joins TRBV7-2 and TRBJ1-5; 7 positions agree with TRBD1. The germline CDR1 and CDR2 sequences are SGHTA and FQGNSA. The CDR3 runs to 14 residues. V shed 5 bases, J shed 7 bases, and the junction held 8 bases outside the gene matches. CDR3: CASSPGGLTQPQHF. The CDR3 DNA reads as TGTGCCAGCAGCCCAGGGGGTCTTACGCAGCCCCAGCATTTT.

J is TRBJ2-2 and V is TRBV4-2; a possible D gene is TRBD1 (5 bases). The CDR3 is made up of 14 amino acids. V dropped 3 bases and J dropped 6 bases, with 11 bases sitting between them. Germline values: CDR1 LGHNA, CDR2 YNFKEQ. The CDR3 is CASSHYWGPGELFF. In nucleotides, the CDR3 is TGTGCCAGCAGCCACTACTGGGGCCCCGGGGAGCTGTTTTTT.

This clone was seen once. V gene TRBV28 combines with J gene TRBJ1-2; D might be TRBD1 (5 bases). This CDR3 comprises 13 residues. Between the trimmed V and J ends, which lost 5 bases and 4 bases, there was a span of 11 bases. Germline V gene lookup returns CDR1 MDHEN and CDR2 SYDVKM. This CDR3 is CASSTQVFYGYTF. The CDR3 nucleotides read TGTGCCAGCAGTACACAGGTTTTCTATGGCTACACCTTC.